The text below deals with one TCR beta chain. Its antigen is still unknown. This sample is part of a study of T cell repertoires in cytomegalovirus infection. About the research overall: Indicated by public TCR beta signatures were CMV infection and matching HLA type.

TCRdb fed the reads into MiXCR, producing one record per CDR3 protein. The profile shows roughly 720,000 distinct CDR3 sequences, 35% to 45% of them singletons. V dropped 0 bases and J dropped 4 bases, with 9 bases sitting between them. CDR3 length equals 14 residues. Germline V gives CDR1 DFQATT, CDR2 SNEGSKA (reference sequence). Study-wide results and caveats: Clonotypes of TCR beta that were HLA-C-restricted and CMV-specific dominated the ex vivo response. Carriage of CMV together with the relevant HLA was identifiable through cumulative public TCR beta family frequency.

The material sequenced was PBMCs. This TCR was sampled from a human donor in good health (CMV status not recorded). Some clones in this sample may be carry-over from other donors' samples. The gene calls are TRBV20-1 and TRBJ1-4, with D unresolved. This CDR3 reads CSARDWQLNEKLFF. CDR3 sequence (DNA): TGCAGTGCTAGAGATTGGCAGCTTAATGAAAAACTGTTTTTT.